What follows are 21 T cell receptor beta chains derived from one specimen sequenced in a study of blood T cell repertoires in COVID-19. Generated by immunoSEQ multiplex PCR, the TCRdb table keeps only in-frame clones and is missing some. The sample includes some 190,000 clones, roughly 79% of them seen just once. Specimen: peripheral blood. These receptors were collected from a middle-aged woman with COVID-19, enrolled during active disease.

This clone was detected only a few times. V gene TRBV25-1 combines with J gene TRBJ1-1; no firm D call. CDR1 MGHDK and CDR2 SYGVNS come from the germline V gene. Trimming stripped 1 base from V and 5 bases from J, with 11 bases between. This CDR3 is built from 14 residues. CDR3 nucleotide sequence: TGTGCCAGCAGTGAATCCAGGAGGGAGACTGAAGCTTTCTTT. It specifies CASSESRRETEAFF.

The chain carries TRBV19 and TRBJ2-2; TRBD1 matches 9 bases. Germline lookup yields CDR1 LNHDA and CDR2 SQIVND (reference sequence). The CDR3 consists of 15 residues. V lost 8 bases, J lost 6 bases, and 10 bases stayed unmatched. In DNA form, the CDR3 reads TGTGCCAGTCATTGGGGGACAGGGTCGGCCGGGGAGCTGTTTTTT. This gives the protein CASHWGTGSAGELFF.

The chain is built from TRBV24-1 and TRBJ1-5; D perhaps matches TRBD1 (6 bases). The germline CDR1 and CDR2 sequences are KGHDR and SFDVKD. The CDR3 has 15 amino acids. V shed 4 bases and J shed 3 bases, with 12 bases lying between them. CDR3 sequence (DNA): TGTGCCACCAGTGAAGCGACAGGCTCCAATCAGCCCCAGCATTTT. Amino acid sequence: CATSEATGSNQPQHF.

The J gene is TRBJ2-2, the V gene TRBV11-3; TRBD2 matches at 9 bases. Germline CDR1 SGHNT, CDR2 YENEEA. After removal of 3 bases from V and 4 bases from J, the junction contained 9 bases not matched to a gene. This CDR3 is 17 amino acids long. In nucleotides, the CDR3 is TGTGCCAGCAGCTTCGGCGCCCTAGCGGGATCCACCGGGGAGCTGTTTTTT. Protein: CASSFGALAGSTGELFF.

The chain combines TRBV29-1 with TRBJ1-5; tentatively, D is TRBD1 (5 bases). Germline V CDR1 and CDR2: SQVTM, ANQGSEA. V lost 4 bases to trimming and J lost 5 bases, with 9 bases between them. The CDR3 has 12 residues. The CDR3 here is CSVAGVDQPQHF. CDR3 sequence (DNA): TGCAGCGTTGCGGGGGTCGATCAGCCCCAGCATTTT. The variable domain in full, completed from reference TRBV29-1 and TRBJ1-5, reads SAVISQKPSRDICQRGTSLTIQCQVDSQVTMMFWYRQQPGQSLTLIATANQGSEATYESGFVIDKFPISRPNLTFSTLTVSNMSPEDSSIYLCSVAGVDQPQHFGDGTRLSIL.

The V call is TRBV7-2, the J call TRBJ1-1; D is possibly TRBD1 (6 bases). CDR3 size: 14 residues. Germline values: CDR1 SGHTA, CDR2 FQGNSA. V lost 2 bases, J lost 4 bases, and 11 bases lay in between. DNA of the CDR3: TGTGCCAGCAGCTTATTACAGGGTAGCACTGAAGCTTTCTTT. This gives the protein CASSLLQGSTEAFF.

Comments on this clone: This sample includes further DNA sequences coding for the same CDR3. This chain uses TRBV3-1 (or the pseudogene TRBV3-2) with TRBJ1-1, with 7 bases identical to TRBD1. J was trimmed by 0 bases and V by 4 bases; bases with no gene match: 5. CDR1 LGHDT and CDR2 YNNKEL come from the germline V gene (reference sequence). The CDR3 contains 15 residues. The CDR3 nucleotides read TGTGCCAGCAGCCCCCCGGGACAGCTGAACACTGAAGCTTTCTTT. It yields the protein CASSPPGQLNTEAFF.

The V call is TRBV21-1, the J call TRBJ1-1. TRBV21-1 is recorded as a pseudogene. The CDR3 sequence is 14 residues long. As DNA, the CDR3 is TGTGCCAGCAGCAAAGGGGGAGGGGACACTGAAGCTTTCTTT. This codes for CASSKGGGDTEAFF.

This CDR3 is CASSLGTGTGELFF. The CDR3 DNA follows: TGTGCCAGCAGCTTAGGGACAGGAACCGGGGAGCTGTTTTTT. The chain has TRBV7-2 and TRBJ2-2; 7 positions agree with TRBD1. The CDR3 is 14 amino acids. Germline-derived CDR1 and CDR2 are SGHTA and FQGNSA. V lost 1 base and J lost 5; bases outside the gene matches: 1.

As DNA, the CDR3 is TGTGCCAGCAGTATTTCGGGGAGCGAGCAGTACGTC. Its protein product is CASSISGSEQYV. The chain combines TRBV5-6 with TRBJ2-7; D is possibly TRBD2 (5 bases). This CDR3 has 12 residues. Germline-derived CDR1 and CDR2 are SGHDT and YYEEEE. Trimming removed 5 bases from V and 6 bases from J, with 12 bases in between.

The chain uses TRBV15 and TRBJ2-1; 9 bases are a match to TRBD2. The J segment lost 8 bases and the V segment lost 3 bases, leaving 11 bases of the junction unmatched. Looked up from germline, CDR1 is LNHNV and CDR2 is YYDKDF (reference sequence). The CDR3 loop spans 16 amino acids. In DNA, the CDR3 is TGTGCCACCAGCAGGTTTGCGGGAGGGCGCCGTGATGAGCAGTTCTTC. Translation gives CATSRFAGGRRDEQFF.

The V gene is TRBV7-9, the J gene TRBJ2-4; 7 nucleotides agree with TRBD1. The germline gives CDR1 SEHNR, CDR2 FQNEAQ (reference sequence). The CDR3 is 14 amino acids. The V and J ends lost 4 bases and 7 bases, in that order; junction bases with no gene match: 7. CDR3 region: CASSYTGQSNIQYF. For the CDR3, the DNA is TGTGCCAGCAGCTATACGGGACAGTCCAACATTCAGTACTTC.

The chain carries TRBV28 and TRBJ2-7; D uncertain. CDR3 length equals 14 residues. CDR1 MDHEN and CDR2 SYDVKM come from the germline V gene. V dropped 1 base and J dropped 2 bases, with 9 bases sitting between them. The CDR3 region is CASSLLAETYEQYF. In nucleotides, the CDR3 is TGTGCCAGCAGTTTATTGGCGGAAACCTACGAGCAGTACTTC.

J is TRBJ2-1 and V is TRBV27; D may be TRBD1 (5 bases). Trimming shortened V by 6 bases and J by 9 bases, and 15 bases separated the two germline ends. Germline CDR1 reads MNHEY; CDR2 reads SMNVEV (reference sequence). The CDR3 has 13 amino acids. CDR3 coding DNA: TGTGCCAGCAGGGATGACAGACGTAGTGAGCAGTTCTTC. This translates into CASRDDRRSEQFF.

The chain carries TRBV2 and TRBJ1-6, with D maybe TRBD1 (6 bases). Germline-derived CDR1 and CDR2 are SNHLY and FYNNEI. V shed 6 bases and J shed 8 bases, with 14 bases lying between them. This CDR3 contains 14 residues. CDR3 amino acids: CASSRGKEDSPLHF. CDR3 nucleotide sequence: TGTGCCAGCAGCAGGGGAAAGGAGGATTCACCCCTCCACTTT.

The gene calls are TRBV28 and TRBJ2-1, with 8 bases matching TRBD2. The CDR3 runs to 14 residues. V was clipped by 2 bases and J by 7 bases; unmatched bases: 4. CDR1 is MDHEN and CDR2 is SYDVKM in the germline V gene. CDR3 DNA sequence: TGTGCCAGCAGTTTAGTAGCGGGACCTAATGAGCAGTTCTTC. It codes for CASSLVAGPNEQFF.

The CDR3 sequence is CASSEALQGADIHF. CDR3 coding DNA: TGTGCCAGCAGTGAAGCGCTTCAGGGGGCAGATATCCACTTT. The V gene is TRBV2, the J gene TRBJ1-6, with TRBD1 matching over 8 bases. The J segment lost 17 bases and the V segment lost 0 bases, leaving 9 bases of the junction unmatched. The CDR3 covers 14 residues. CDR1 SNHLY and CDR2 FYNNEI come from the germline V gene.

V and J are TRBV28 and TRBJ2-5, with D perhaps matching TRBD2 (6 bases). Germline V gives CDR1 MDHEN, CDR2 SYDVKM. The ends were cut back, 6 bases at V and 5 bases at J, with 13 bases in the middle. The CDR3 loop spans 13 amino acids. For the CDR3, the DNA is TGTGCCAGCAGGGGACTGTCTCTGGAGACCCAGTACTTC. The encoded protein is CASRGLSLETQYF.

The chain joins TRBV2 to TRBJ1-5; 11 positions match TRBD1. The germline V gene encodes CDR1 SNHLY and CDR2 FYNNEI. This CDR3 spans 15 amino acids. J gave up 2 bases and V 6 bases, and 3 bases lay outside the gene matches. The CDR3 is CASRGQGAGNQPQHF. The CDR3 DNA follows: TGTGCCAGCAGAGGACAGGGGGCAGGCAATCAGCCCCAGCATTTT.

This clone turned up a few times. This chain links TRBV28 with TRBJ2-1; TRBD1 aligns across 9 bases. The CDR3 is 16 residues long. The V gene's germline CDR1 is MDHEN and CDR2 SYDVKM. Trimming at V came to 5 bases and at J to 7 bases, leaving 12 bases not matched to a gene. This chain's CDR3 is CASSTPGTGRGNEQFF. The CDR3 nucleotides are TGTGCCAGCAGTACACCTGGGACAGGGAGGGGTAATGAGCAGTTCTTC. Together with reference TRBV28 and TRBJ2-1, the CDR3 gives the full variable domain: DVKVTQSSRYLVKRTGEKVFLECVQDMDHENMFWYRQDPGLGLRLIYFSYDVKMKEKGDIPEGYSVSREKKERFSLILESASTNQTSMYLCASSTPGTGRGNEQFFGPGTRLTVL.

This clone was seen a few times. This chain links TRBV19 with TRBJ1-1; D possibly corresponds to TRBD1 (5 bases). Trimming took 7 bases from V and 4 from J, leaving 16 bases between them. The CDR3 loop spans 14 amino acids. Germline-derived CDR1 and CDR2 are LNHDA and SQIVND (reference sequence). The CDR3 loop reads CASNQQVATTEAFF. The CDR3 DNA reads TGTGCCAGTAACCAACAGGTGGCGACCACTGAAGCTTTCTTT.